The next 21 T cell receptor beta chains were all read from a single sample in a study of CD8+ T cells in alopecia areata. Sequencing relied on a cDNA template that was reverse transcribed from extracted RNA. Clones were sequenced by immunoSEQ multiplex PCR, and TCRdb holds only the in-frame ones, with some missing. The sample shows 140,000 to 150,000 clones, about 60% of them seen only once. The sample here was CD4+ T cells sorted from blood, taken at week 0. These receptors all come from a human donor with alopecia areata.

A remark on this clone: Other DNA variants within this sample encode the same CDR3. The genes are TRBV6-5 and TRBJ2-5; 7 bases map to TRBD2. From germline, CDR1 is MNHEY and CDR2 SVGAGI. The CDR3 extends over 14 amino acids. Trimming cost V 0 bases and J 3 bases; bases outside gene matches: 1. This CDR3 is CASSYSGTKETQYF. In DNA form, the CDR3 reads TGTGCCAGCAGTTACTCCGGGACTAAAGAGACCCAGTACTTC.

The chain employs TRBV29-1 and TRBJ1-2, with a weak D call TRBD1 (6 bases). This CDR3 region has 14 residues. Deletions cut 6 bases from V and 6 bases from J, with 20 bases between. In germline, CDR1 is SQVTM, CDR2 ANQGSEA. The CDR3 sequence is CSVQGLPGRDGYTF. The DNA of the CDR3 is TGCAGCGTGCAGGGGCTCCCCGGACGAGATGGCTACACCTTC.

The CDR3 nucleotides read TGTGCCTGGGAGCGGGGGATCTCACCCTACAATGAGCAGTTCTTC. Amino acids: CAWERGISPYNEQFF. The gene calls are TRBV30 and TRBJ2-1, with 8 bases identical to TRBD2. Losses at the gene ends were 5 bases for V and 2 bases for J; bases not matched to a gene: 8. The CDR3 has 15 amino acids. Germline V gene data show CDR1 as GTSNPN and CDR2 as SVGIG (reference sequence).

This chain's CDR3 is CAWSGGDYEQYF. In DNA, the CDR3 is TGTGCCTGGAGTGGGGGCGACTACGAGCAGTACTTC. The chain couples TRBV30 to TRBJ2-7, with a tentative D call TRBD1 (5 bases). The germline gives CDR1 GTSNPN, CDR2 SVGIG (reference sequence). The CDR3 extends over 12 amino acids. V was pared by 1 base and J by 3 bases, with 7 bases between.

The CDR3 loop reads CASSPPIGELFF. CDR3 DNA sequence: TGTGCCAGCTCACCACCGATCGGGGAGCTGTTTTTT. This sequence joins TRBV18 and TRBJ2-2; D call uncertain. Trimming left V 0 bases short and J 7 bases short, with 3 bases between. Germline assignment: CDR1 KGHSH and CDR2 LQKENI. This CDR3 contains 12 residues.

The chain has TRBV30 and TRBJ2-3; 15 bases agree with TRBD2. The CDR3 covers 17 residues. Germline-derived CDR1 and CDR2 are GTSNPN and SVGIG (reference sequence). The V and J ends lost 3 bases and 4 bases, in that order; junction bases with no gene match: 8. CDR3 nucleotide sequence: TGTGCCTGGAGCCTTACTCGGACTAGCGGGGGGGCAGATACGCAGTATTTT. This translates into CAWSLTRTSGGADTQYF.

A single count supports this clone. The rearrangement links TRBV5-1 to TRBJ1-5; D call uncertain. This CDR3 spans 13 amino acids. V lost 4 bases and J lost 1, with 6 bases in between. From germline, CDR1 is SGHRS and CDR2 YFSETQ. CDR3 DNA: TGCGCCAGCAGCCCCGACAGCAATCAGCCCCAGCATTTT. It encodes CASSPDSNQPQHF.

CDR3 protein: CASSFGQGWGYTF. Written as DNA, the CDR3 is TGTGCCAGCAGCTTTGGACAGGGATGGGGCTACACCTTC. V and J are TRBV7-2 and TRBJ1-2; 8 bases align to TRBD1. Germline V CDR1 and CDR2: SGHTA, FQGNSA. This CDR3 has 13 amino acids. The junction had 5 bases not matched to a gene; V was cut back by 3 bases and J by 8 bases.

This sequence joins TRBV18 and TRBJ2-7; D gene uncertain. The CDR3 has 12 residues. The V gene's germline CDR1 is KGHSH and CDR2 LQKENI. The V gene lost 2 bases and the J gene lost 6 bases, with 8 bases spanning the gap. The CDR3 loop reads CASSPGISEQYF. The CDR3 DNA sequence: TGTGCCAGCTCACCAGGTATTAGCGAGCAGTACTTC.

This chain joins TRBV5-1 and TRBJ2-5, with no clear D. The length of the CDR3 is 16 residues. Trimming removed 4 bases from V and 1 base from J, with 17 bases in between. Germline V gene data show CDR1 as SGHRS and CDR2 as YFSETQ. As DNA, the CDR3 is TGCGCCAGCAGCCCGACTCCAGAAATCTCCCAAGAGACCCAGTACTTC. This gives the protein CASSPTPEISQETQYF.

The chain employs TRBV19 and TRBJ2-1; D not resolved. The CDR3 covers 10 residues. V was pared by 9 bases and J by 3 bases, with 3 bases between. The germline CDR1 and CDR2 sequences are LNHDA and SQIVND (reference sequence). CDR3 sequence: CASCYNEQFF. CDR3 coding DNA: TGTGCCAGCTGCTACAATGAGCAGTTCTTC.

This clone occurred a few times. The chain carries TRBV18 and TRBJ2-4; no firm D call. This CDR3 has 11 residues. The germline V gene encodes CDR1 KGHSH and CDR2 LQKENI. The ends were cut back, 2 bases at V and 9 bases at J, with 5 bases in the middle. CDR3 DNA sequence: TGTGCCAGCTCACCATCAATCATTCAGTACTTC. Translated, it gives CASSPSIIQYF.

The rearrangement links TRBV29-1 to TRBJ1-2; D gene ambiguous. CDR3 length: 11 amino acids. V lost 4 bases, J lost 2 bases, and 5 bases lay in between. Germline-derived CDR1 and CDR2 are SQVTM and ANQGSEA. In DNA form, the CDR3 reads TGCAGCGTTGTTGAAAACTATGGCTACACCTTC. Its protein product is CSVVENYGYTF.

J is TRBJ2-7 and V is TRBV7-9, with 8 bases identical to TRBD2. CDR1 and CDR2 (germline): SEHNR, FQNEAQ (reference sequence). The CDR3 totals 19 residues. Germline trimming cut 4 bases from V and 0 bases from J; bases unmatched to any gene: 17. This CDR3 reads CASSSDSVRGAAFSYEQYF. The CDR3 DNA is TGTGCCAGCAGCTCCGATAGCGTGCGGGGGGCCGCCTTCTCCTACGAGCAGTACTTC.

This clone came up once. The chain employs TRBV2 and TRBJ2-5, with a weak D call TRBD1 (5 bases). Germline V gene data show CDR1 as SNHLY and CDR2 as FYNNEI. The CDR3 loop spans 15 amino acids. The germline V and J ends were trimmed by 5 bases and 8 bases, with 21 bases remaining between them. The CDR3 DNA is TGTGCCAGCAGTCGCGACCAGACTGGGGCCTATACCCAGTACTTC. It codes for CASSRDQTGAYTQYF.

This clone was recorded only once. CDR3 nucleotides: TGTGCCTGGAGTGCCTCTGGAGCAGATACGCAGTATTTT. Its translation is CAWSASGADTQYF. The chain links TRBV30 to TRBJ2-3; D is uncertain. V was cut by 1 base and J by 4 bases, with 9 bases left in between. The CDR3 has 13 residues. In germline, CDR1 is GTSNPN, CDR2 SVGIG (reference sequence). The whole variable domain, filled in from reference TRBV30 and TRBJ2-3, reads SQTIHQWPATLVQPVGSPLSLECTVEGTSNPNLYWYRQAAGRGLQLLFYSVGIGQISSEVPQNLSASRPQDRQFILSSKKLLLSDSGFYLCAWSASGADTQYFGPGTRLTVL.

The table lists this clone with a few counts. J is TRBJ2-5 and V is TRBV4-1; D is perhaps TRBD2 (6 bases). The germline gives CDR1 MGHRA, CDR2 YSYEKL. The CDR3 spans 15 residues. The V end was cut by 3 bases, the J end by 5 bases, with 16 bases between. In nucleotides, the CDR3 is TGCGCCAGCAGCCAGGGTGGACTACCATGGGAGACCCAGTACTTC. Amino acid sequence: CASSQGGLPWETQYF.

The chain has TRBV30 and TRBJ1-6; unclear D gene. Germline V lookup: CDR1 GTSNPN, CDR2 SVGIG (reference sequence). The V gene lost 2 bases and the J gene lost 1 base, with 9 bases spanning the gap. The CDR3 has 15 residues. The CDR3 reads CAWSYRDSYNSPLHF. CDR3 sequence (DNA): TGTGCCTGGAGTTACCGGGATTCCTATAATTCACCCCTCCACTTT.

The V gene is TRBV29-1, the J gene TRBJ1-2, with D maybe TRBD1 (5 bases). The CDR3 covers 11 residues. V was shortened by 6 bases and J by 2 bases, with 7 bases between the two germline ends. Germline CDR1 SQVTM, CDR2 ANQGSEA. CDR3 nucleotide sequence: TGCAGCGTCACAGGAAACTATGGCTACACCTTC. It specifies CSVTGNYGYTF.

The rearrangement joins TRBV11-2 to TRBJ2-7, with D unclear. CDR3 length equals 11 residues. The germline V gene has CDR1 SGHAT and CDR2 FQNNGV. Trimming removed 3 bases from V and 6 bases from J, with 6 bases in between. The CDR3 reads CASSLALEQYF. Here the CDR3 DNA reads TGTGCCAGCAGCTTGGCCCTCGAGCAGTACTTC.

The V gene is TRBV9, the J gene TRBJ2-2; D may be TRBD2 (5 bases). The CDR3 runs 14 residues. Trimming took off 7 bases at V and 0 bases at J, with 10 bases between the two ends. CDR1 and CDR2 (germline): SGDLS, YYNGEE. The CDR3 region is CASSETTNTGELFF. The CDR3 coding sequence is TGTGCCAGCTCAGAGACTACGAACACCGGGGAGCTGTTTTTT. The whole variable domain, filled in from reference TRBV9 and TRBJ2-2, reads DSGVTQTPKHLITATGQRVTLRCSPRSGDLSVYWYQQSLDQGLQFLIQYYNGEERAKGNILERFSAQQFPDLHSELNLSSLELGDSALYFCASSETTNTGELFFGEGSRLTVL.